A single sample is the source of the 2 T cell receptor beta chains below, sequenced in a study of T cell changes during pregnancy in multiple sclerosis. Libraries were prepared by immunoSEQ multiplex PCR; TCRdb keeps only in-frame clonotypes and omits some of them. The sample yields approximately 100,000 clones, about nine tenths seen once. Source: peripheral blood, taken in the second trimester of pregnancy. These receptor sequences come from a female donor with multiple sclerosis, enrolled in a pregnancy study.

This chain joins TRBV10-3 and TRBJ2-3, with 10 bases identical to TRBD2. With V trimmed by 2 bases and J by 1 base, 3 bases remained unmatched. Germline CDR1 and CDR2: ENHRY and SYGVKD. The CDR3 covers 16 residues. CDR3 sequence reads: CAISELAGDGTDTQYF. The CDR3 DNA is TGTGCCATCAGTGAGCTAGCGGGAGACGGCACAGATACGCAGTATTTT.

V gene TRBV7-9 combines with J gene TRBJ2-6, with D maybe TRBD1 (6 bases). Germline V gene sequence: CDR1 SEHNR, CDR2 FQNEAQ (reference sequence). This CDR3 region has 18 residues. V lost 2 bases and J 0 bases, leaving 14 bases between the germline ends. The CDR3 is CASSLTGGKFSGANVLTF. In nucleotides, the CDR3 is TGTGCCAGCAGCTTAACTGGGGGCAAATTCTCTGGGGCCAACGTCCTGACTTTC.